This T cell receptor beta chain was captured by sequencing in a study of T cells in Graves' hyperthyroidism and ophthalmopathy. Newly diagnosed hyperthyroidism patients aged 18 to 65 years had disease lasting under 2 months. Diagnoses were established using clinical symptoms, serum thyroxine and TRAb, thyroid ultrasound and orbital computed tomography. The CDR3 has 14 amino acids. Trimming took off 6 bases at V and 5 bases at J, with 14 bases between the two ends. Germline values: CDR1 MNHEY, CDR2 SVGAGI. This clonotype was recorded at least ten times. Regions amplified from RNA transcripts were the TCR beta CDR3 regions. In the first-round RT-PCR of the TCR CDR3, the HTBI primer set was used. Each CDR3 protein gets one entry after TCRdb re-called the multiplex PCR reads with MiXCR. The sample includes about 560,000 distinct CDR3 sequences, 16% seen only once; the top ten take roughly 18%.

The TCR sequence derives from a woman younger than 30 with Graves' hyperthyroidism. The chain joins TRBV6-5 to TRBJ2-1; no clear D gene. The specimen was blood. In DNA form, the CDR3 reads TGTGCCAGCAGCTCTCGGGCTGGACACAATGAGCAGTTCTTC. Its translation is CASSSRAGHNEQFF.